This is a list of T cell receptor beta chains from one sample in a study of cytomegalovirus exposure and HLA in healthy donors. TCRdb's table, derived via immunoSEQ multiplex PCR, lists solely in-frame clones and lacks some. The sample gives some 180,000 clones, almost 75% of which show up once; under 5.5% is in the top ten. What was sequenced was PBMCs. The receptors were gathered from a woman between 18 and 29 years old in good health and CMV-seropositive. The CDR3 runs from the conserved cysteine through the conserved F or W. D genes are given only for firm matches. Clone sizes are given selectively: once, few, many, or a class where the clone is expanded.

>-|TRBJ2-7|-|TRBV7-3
CASSSQGPQSSYEQYF
TGTGCCAGCAGCTCGCAGGGGCCCCAGAGCTCCTACGAGCAGTACTTC
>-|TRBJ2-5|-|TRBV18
CASSPPGRGKETQYF
TGTGCCAGCTCACCACCGGGCAGGGGAAAAGAGACCCAGTACTTC
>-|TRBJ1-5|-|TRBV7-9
CSSSLTGFQPQHF
TGTTCCAGCAGCTTAACAGGGTTTCAGCCCCAGCATTTT
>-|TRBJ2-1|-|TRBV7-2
CASSWDWRDEQFF
TGTGCCAGCAGCTGGGACTGGCGCGATGAGCAGTTCTTC
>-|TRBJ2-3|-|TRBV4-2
CASSAEPDTQYF
TGTGCCAGCAGCGCCGAGCCAGATACGCAGTATTTT
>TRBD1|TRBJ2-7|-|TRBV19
CASSGRDRGGLGEQYF
TGTGCCAGTAGTGGCCGGGACAGGGGAGGTTTAGGCGAGCAGTACTTC
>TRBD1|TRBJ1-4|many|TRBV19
CASSIATGTENEKLFF
TGTGCCAGTAGTATAGCCACCGGGACAGAAAATGAAAAACTGTTTTTT
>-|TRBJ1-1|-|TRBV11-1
CASRPRQNTEAFF
TGTGCCAGCAGACCGAGACAGAACACTGAAGCTTTCTTT
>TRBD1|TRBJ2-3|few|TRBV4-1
CASRRTGQQTDTQYF
TGCGCCAGCAGACGGACAGGACAACAGACAGATACGCAGTATTTT
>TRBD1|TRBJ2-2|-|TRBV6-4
CASSPKGQAPGELFF
TGTGCCAGCAGCCCCAAGGGACAGGCACCCGGGGAGCTGTTTTTT
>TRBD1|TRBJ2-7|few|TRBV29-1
CSARAGTGPAVQYF
TGCAGCGCTCGCGCCGGGACAGGGCCCGCAGTGCAGTACTTC
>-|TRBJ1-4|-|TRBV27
CASSRMVGQDEKLFF
TGTGCCAGCAGCCGAATGGTGGGGCAGGATGAAAAACTGTTTTTT
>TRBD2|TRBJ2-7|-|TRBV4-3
CASSLAGDSSYEQYF
TGCGCCAGCAGCCTAGCGGGGGATAGCTCCTACGAGCAGTACTTC
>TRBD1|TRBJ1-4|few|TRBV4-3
CASSSTGATNEKLFF
TGCGCCAGCAGCTCTACAGGGGCAACTAATGAAAAACTGTTTTTT
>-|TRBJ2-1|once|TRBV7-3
CASGGRGRVGSEQFF
TGTGCCAGCGGGGGGCGGGGGAGGGTTGGCAGTGAGCAGTTCTTC
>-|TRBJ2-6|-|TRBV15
CATSRDWGAAESSGANVLTF
TGTGCCACCAGCAGAGATTGGGGCGCGGCCGAATCCTCTGGGGCCAACGTCCTGACTTTC
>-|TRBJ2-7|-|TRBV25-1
CASSDDRDSLPYEQYF
TGTGCCAGCAGTGACGACCGGGACTCGCTACCCTACGAGCAGTACTTC
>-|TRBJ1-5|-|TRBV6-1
CASTGVGQPQHF
TGTGCCAGCACCGGGGTAGGGCAGCCCCAGCATTTT
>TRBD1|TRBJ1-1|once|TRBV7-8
CASSLALDRGQVGTEAFF
TGTGCCAGCAGCTTAGCACTGGACAGGGGGCAAGTGGGCACTGAAGCTTTCTTT
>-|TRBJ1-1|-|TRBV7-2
CASSFRRTMNTEAFF
TGTGCCAGCAGCTTTCGCAGAACCATGAACACTGAAGCTTTCTTT
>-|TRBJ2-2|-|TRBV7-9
CSSRTTIPNTGELFF
TGTTCCAGCAGAACGACTATCCCGAACACCGGGGAGCTGTTTTTT
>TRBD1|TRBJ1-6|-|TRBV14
CASSQAGTGNNSPLHF
TGTGCCAGCAGCCAAGCTGGGACAGGGAACAATTCACCCCTCCACTTT
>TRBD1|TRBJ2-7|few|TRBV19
CASSRHRGAYEQYF
TGTGCCAGTAGTCGACACAGGGGAGCCTACGAGCAGTACTTC
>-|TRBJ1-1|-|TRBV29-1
CSVGLGGTEAFF
TGCAGCGTAGGTTTGGGGGGCACTGAAGCTTTCTTT
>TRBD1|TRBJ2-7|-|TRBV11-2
CASSPQPGQGGEQYF
TGTGCCAGCAGCCCCCAACCGGGACAGGGTGGCGAGCAGTACTTC
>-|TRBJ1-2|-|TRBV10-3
CAISEFQGRAYGYTF
TGTGCCATCAGTGAATTCCAGGGCCGCGCCTATGGCTACACCTTC
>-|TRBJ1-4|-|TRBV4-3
CASSQEVQPAIVEKLFF
TGCGCCAGCAGCCAAGAAGTACAGCCCGCAATAGTCGAAAAACTGTTTTTT
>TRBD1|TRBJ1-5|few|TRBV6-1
CASSPTGGGQPQHF
TGTGCCAGCAGTCCGACAGGGGGCGGGCAGCCCCAGCATTTT
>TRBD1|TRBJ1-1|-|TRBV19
CASGDRGKGGSEAFF
TGTGCCAGTGGTGACAGGGGGAAAGGTGGTAGTGAAGCTTTCTTT
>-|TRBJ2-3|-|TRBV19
CASSPGSDTQYF
TGTGCCAGTAGCCCAGGGTCGGATACGCAGTATTTT
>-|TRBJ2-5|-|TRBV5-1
CASSFGVQETQYF
TGCGCCAGCAGCTTCGGGGTCCAAGAGACCCAGTACTTC
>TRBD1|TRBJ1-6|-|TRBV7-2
CASIKGTGVHSPLHF
TGTGCCAGCATTAAAGGGACAGGGGTGCACTCACCCCTCCACTTT
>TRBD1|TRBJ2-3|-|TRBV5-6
CASSSSRTGYEYF
TGTGCCAGCAGCTCGTCCCGGACAGGATACGAGTATTTT
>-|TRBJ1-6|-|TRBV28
CATQVRASPLHF
TGTGCCACCCAGGTCAGAGCTTCACCCCTCCACTTT
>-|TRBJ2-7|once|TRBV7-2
CASRRVGATYEQYF
TGTGCCAGCCGAAGGGTGGGGGCTACCTACGAGCAGTACTTC
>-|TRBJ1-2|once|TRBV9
CASSVSMGGQHVYTF
TGTGCCAGCAGCGTTTCTATGGGGGGGCAGCATGTCTACACCTTC
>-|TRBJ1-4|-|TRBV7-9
CASSLGSGTPVATNEKLFF
TGTGCCAGCAGCTTAGGGTCCGGGACACCCGTTGCAACTAATGAAAAACTGTTTTTT
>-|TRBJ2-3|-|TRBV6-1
CASRAGNTDTQYF
TGTGCCAGCAGAGCCGGGAACACAGATACGCAGTATTTT
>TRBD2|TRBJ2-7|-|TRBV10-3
CAISGGGGIYEQYF
TGTGCCATCAGCGGTGGGGGGGGAATCTACGAGCAGTACTTC
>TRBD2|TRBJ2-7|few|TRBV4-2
CASSQERGGSYEQYF
TGTGCCAGCAGCCAAGAGCGGGGGGGCTCCTACGAGCAGTACTTC
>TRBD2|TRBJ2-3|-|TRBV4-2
CASSLGTSGGPPQAQYF
TGTGCCAGCAGCCTCGGGACTAGCGGGGGGCCCCCGCAAGCGCAGTATTTT
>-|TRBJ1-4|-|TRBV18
CASSPPSKMGGLFF
TGTGCCAGCTCACCACCTAGTAAAATGGGGGGACTGTTTTTT
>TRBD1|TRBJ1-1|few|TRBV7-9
CASSPDRGGTEAFF
TGTGCCAGCAGCCCGGACAGGGGTGGCACTGAAGCTTTCTTT
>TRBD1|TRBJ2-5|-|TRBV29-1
CSVAPAPGQTQETQYF
TGCAGCGTGGCCCCTGCCCCGGGACAGACCCAAGAGACCCAGTACTTC
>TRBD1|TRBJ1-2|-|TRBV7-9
CASTLGTGGGYTF
TGTGCCAGCACCCTCGGGACAGGGGGTGGCTACACCTTC
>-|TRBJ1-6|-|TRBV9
CASSVEGSSYNSPLHF
TGTGCCAGCAGCGTAGAAGGGAGCTCCTATAATTCACCCCTCCACTTT
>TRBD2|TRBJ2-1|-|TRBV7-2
CASSPGLAFNEQFF
TGTGCCAGCAGCCCGGGACTAGCTTTCAATGAGCAGTTCTTC
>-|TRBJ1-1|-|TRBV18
CASSTEGLNTEAFF
TGTGCCAGCTCGACTGAGGGCCTGAACACTGAAGCTTTCTTT
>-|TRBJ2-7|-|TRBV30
CAWRSGYEQYF
TGTGCCTGGAGGTCGGGGTACGAGCAGTACTTC
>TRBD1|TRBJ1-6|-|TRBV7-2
CASSLPMGTGDSPLHF
TGTGCCAGCAGCTTACCAATGGGGACAGGGGATTCACCCCTCCACTTT
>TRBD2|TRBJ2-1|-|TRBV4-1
CASSHYAGGGGFNEQFF
TGCGCCAGCAGCCACTACGCGGGGGGGGGCGGTTTCAATGAGCAGTTCTTC
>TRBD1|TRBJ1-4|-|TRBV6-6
CASSQRTGGEKLFF
TGTGCCAGCAGTCAGAGGACAGGGGGGGAAAAACTGTTTTTT
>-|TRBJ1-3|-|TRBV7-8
CASSLAPTSFSGNTIYF
TGTGCCAGCAGCTTAGCCCCGACATCCTTTTCTGGAAACACCATATATTTT
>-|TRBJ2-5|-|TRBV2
CASSDRVVETQYF
TGTGCCAGCAGTGACAGGGTGGTTGAGACCCAGTACTTC